These T cell receptor beta chains were read from a single sample in a study of shared clonotypes between healthy human individuals. The repertoire was sequenced with immunoSEQ multiplex PCR; TCRdb's copy has only in-frame clones and lacks some. Altogether approximately 2.4 million clones are present, 90% to 97% being singletons, with the ten largest covering 0.1% to 0.15%. Material: naive CD4+ T cells sorted from blood. All receptors come from a man younger than 35 in good health. The CDR3 runs from the conserved cysteine through the conserved F or W. Each record gives: D gene, J gene, V gene, clone size, CDR3 DNA, CDR3 protein. The D gene is left open where the match is weak. Clone sizes are given selectively: once, few, many, or a class where the clone is expanded.

>.|TRBJ1-2|TRBV7-9|.
TGTGCCAGCAGCTTACTTTACGTAGCCTCGAGTAAGGCTTATGGCTACACCTTC
CASSLLYVASSKAYGYTF
>TRBD2|TRBJ2-3|TRBV10-3|.
TGTGCCATCAGTGAGGGGGGGGGCACAGATACGCAGTATTTT
CAISEGGGTDTQYF
>TRBD1|TRBJ2-7|TRBV6-1|.
TGTGCCACCGCCGGGACAGGGGACCACGAGCAGTACTTC
CATAGTGDHEQYF
>TRBD1|TRBJ2-1|TRBV6-5|.
TGTGCCAGCAGTTACCGGACAGGGGGATCGGGTGAGCAGTTCTTC
CASSYRTGGSGEQFF
>TRBD1|TRBJ1-5|TRBV28|.
TGTGCCAGCAGCCCCCGGGACAGGGGGTCTCAGCCCCAGCATTTT
CASSPRDRGSQPQHF
>.|TRBJ2-1|TRBV7-3|.
TGTGCCAGCAGCCCGGATTTTGGGGGGGCTTGGAATGAGCAGTTCTTC
CASSPDFGGAWNEQFF
>TRBD1|TRBJ1-5|TRBV30|.
TGTGCCTGGAACCGACAGGGGGCAGAAAGCAATCAGCCCCAGCATTTT
CAWNRQGAESNQPQHF
>TRBD2|TRBJ2-7|TRBV7-9|once
TGTGCCAGCAGCCATCGGACTAGCGGGGACTACGAGCAGTACTTC
CASSHRTSGDYEQYF
>TRBD1|TRBJ2-7|TRBV9|.
TGTGCCAGCAGCGATGACCGACAGGGGGCCGTCCTTCGGTTC
CASSDDRQGAVLRF
>.|TRBJ1-3|TRBV30|.
TGTGCCTGGTCAAGGGAAAACACCATATATTTT
CAWSRENTIYF
>TRBD2|TRBJ2-7|TRBV7-9|.
TGTGCCAGCAGCTCAACGACTAGCGGGGGGCAATACGAGCAGTACTTC
CASSSTTSGGQYEQYF
>.|TRBJ1-5|TRBV27|.
TGTGCCAGCAGGGGCCCAAATCAGCCCCAGCATTTT
CASRGPNQPQHF
>TRBD1|TRBJ2-3|TRBV2|.
TGTGCCAGCAGTGTACGGTCGGGACAGGTAGCAGATACGCAGTATTTT
CASSVRSGQVADTQYF
>.|TRBJ2-3|TRBV7-9|.
TGTGCCAGCAGCTTAGGATCGGCTATACTTTTCTCTAGCACAGATACGCAGTATTTT
CASSLGSAILFSSTDTQYF
>TRBD1|TRBJ2-1|TRBV7-9|.
TGTGCCAGCAGCTTATATCGGGACAGGGGTGATGAGCAGTTCTTC
CASSLYRDRGDEQFF
>TRBD1|TRBJ1-2|TRBV7-2|.
TGTGCCAGCAGCTTAGCAGGGACAGGGGGCTATGGCTACACCTTC
CASSLAGTGGYGYTF
>TRBD2|TRBJ2-2|TRBV6-5|.
TGTGCCAGCGGGGCGGGAGAACTCACCGGGGAGCTGTTTTTT
CASGAGELTGELFF
>TRBD2|TRBJ2-3|TRBV5-4|.
TGTGCCAGCAGCTTGCCACTAGCGACAGATACGCAGTATTTT
CASSLPLATDTQYF
>.|TRBJ1-5|TRBV4-3|.
TGCGCCAGCAGCCAAGACCGGAATCAGCCCCAGCATTTT
CASSQDRNQPQHF
>.|TRBJ2-3|TRBV6-4|.
TGTGCCAGCAGTGACTCGTTTTCATACGGCACAGATACGCAGTATTTT
CASSDSFSYGTDTQYF
>.|TRBJ1-6|TRBV19|.
TGTGCCAGACGGATACAGGGTCGTAATTCACCCCTCCACTTT
CARRIQGRNSPLHF
>TRBD1|TRBJ1-5|TRBV6-5|.
TGTGCCAGCAGTCCGGGACAGACTTATCAGCCCCAGCATTTT
CASSPGQTYQPQHF
>.|TRBJ1-2|TRBV5-1|.
TGCGCCAGCAGCTTGTTTGCAGGGAGTGATGGCTACACCTTC
CASSLFAGSDGYTF
>TRBD1|TRBJ1-1|TRBV9|.
TGTGCCAGCAGCATCCCCGACCGGGACAGGGGGTCGAACACTGAAGCTTTCTTT
CASSIPDRDRGSNTEAFF
>.|TRBJ1-6|TRBV5-1|.
TGCGCCAGCAGCTTGGAAGGGGTTAGCTCCTATAATTCACCCCTCCACTTT
CASSLEGVSSYNSPLHF
>.|TRBJ1-1|TRBV19|once
TGTGCCAGTAGAGAAGGGGGGGACACTGAAGCTTTCTTT
CASREGGDTEAFF
>TRBD2|TRBJ2-7|TRBV10-2|once
TGCGCCAGCAGTGAAGCGGGGGCAGGAAGGGAGCAGTACTTC
CASSEAGAGREQYF
>.|TRBJ2-1|TRBV5-4|.
TGTGCCAGCAGCATTCCAGACAGGACAAATGAGCAGTTCTTC
CASSIPDRTNEQFF
>.|TRBJ1-2|TRBV4-1|.
TGCGCCAGCAGCCAAGATACTGGAGCAGGGGAAATCCATGGCTACACCTTC
CASSQDTGAGEIHGYTF
>.|TRBJ1-1|TRBV5-6|.
TGTGCCAGCACCGGAGTGACTCGGCCCGTCATGAACACTGAAGCTTTCTTT
CASTGVTRPVMNTEAFF
>.|TRBJ1-1|TRBV2|.
TGTGCCAGCAGTGAAAACAGGGTAGGCTCCCGTGAAGCTTTCTTT
CASSENRVGSREAFF
>TRBD2|TRBJ2-1|TRBV7-3|.
TGTGCCAGCAGCACCAGTAGCGGGGGGCTCAATGAGCAGTTCTTC
CASSTSSGGLNEQFF
>TRBD1|TRBJ2-7|TRBV7-9|.
TGTGCCAGCAGCTTAACGGACAGGTCGGGCCCCTACGAGCAGTACTTC
CASSLTDRSGPYEQYF
>TRBD1|TRBJ1-1|TRBV19|.
TGTGCCAGTAGTTCTCGGACAGGGAAAAGGGCTGAAGCTTTCTTT
CASSSRTGKRAEAFF
>.|TRBJ1-6|TRBV5-4|.
TGTGCCAGCAGCTTGACGGCAGGGCGAGGGCCTAATTCACCCCTCCACTTT
CASSLTAGRGPNSPLHF
>.|TRBJ2-7|TRBV30|once
TGTGCCTGGAGTCCAGGCTCCTACGAGCAGTACTTC
CAWSPGSYEQYF
>TRBD2|TRBJ2-3|TRBV29-1|.
TGCAGCGTTGCGGCTAGCGGAAGCACAGATACGCAGTATTTT
CSVAASGSTDTQYF
>TRBD2|TRBJ2-3|TRBV7-6|.
TGTGCCAGCAGCTTATCCCTAGCGGGGGGCACAGATACGCAGTATTTT
CASSLSLAGGTDTQYF
>TRBD1|TRBJ2-7|TRBV30|.
TGTGCCTGGTCAGGGGGATCCCGGGGCGAGCAGTACTTC
CAWSGGSRGEQYF
>TRBD2|TRBJ2-5|TRBV4-3|.
TGCGCCAGCAGCCAAGTCTTAGCGGGAGCCGGGGAGACCCAGTACTTC
CASSQVLAGAGETQYF
>.|TRBJ1-1|TRBV4-3|.
TGCGCCAGCAGCCAAGATCAATTTAGCACTGAAGCTTTCTTT
CASSQDQFSTEAFF
>.|TRBJ1-2|TRBV18|once
TGTGCCAGCTCCCCGTCCGGGACGCACGCTCTTGGTGGCTACACCTTC
CASSPSGTHALGGYTF
>TRBD1|TRBJ2-3|TRBV7-2|.
TGTGCCAGCAGTAGACAGGGCGCCACCGATACGCAGTATTTT
CASSRQGATDTQYF
>.|TRBJ1-2|TRBV7-9|.
TGTGCCAGCAGCGTCGGGACTTCCTATGGCTACACCTTC
CASSVGTSYGYTF
>TRBD2|TRBJ2-7|TRBV7-9|.
TGTGCCAGCAGCTTACGACTAGCGGGCTACGAGCAGTACTTC
CASSLRLAGYEQYF
>.|TRBJ1-2|TRBV6-5|.
TGTGCCAGCAGTTCACAAACCCTAGCAGGAAACTATGGCTACACCTTC
CASSSQTLAGNYGYTF
>TRBD1|TRBJ1-2|TRBV4-1|.
TGCGCCAGCAGCCTGGGACAGCAGCAGGTAAACGGCTACACCTTC
CASSLGQQQVNGYTF
>.|TRBJ2-1|TRBV21-1|.
TGTGCCAGCGAGTTTAGCGGGAGGGCCAGAAATGAGCAGTTCTTC
CASEFSGRARNEQFF